These 11 T cell receptor beta chains originate from one sample sequenced in a study of shared T cell receptors in the human thymus. Method: immunoSEQ multiplex PCR; TCRdb's copy keeps in-frame clones and lacks some. The data show hundreds of thousands of clones, approximately 87% seen once. These data were also reused for a study on human thymus T cells.

Sample: thymocytes. Every receptor here comes from a boy in the first two years of life with a congenital heart defect.

The chain joins TRBV2 to TRBJ2-5, with 10 bases matching TRBD2. Germline V gene sequence: CDR1 SNHLY, CDR2 FYNNEI. The trim removed 0 bases at V and 4 bases at J, leaving 5 bases unmatched. This CDR3 has 16 residues. CDR3: CASSEAGLADGETQYF. CDR3 coding DNA: TGTGCCAGCAGTGAAGCCGGACTAGCGGACGGAGAGACCCAGTACTTC.

The chain uses TRBV28 and TRBJ2-7, with 9 bases identical to TRBD1. This CDR3 has 15 residues. Germline assignment: CDR1 MDHEN and CDR2 SYDVKM. V shed 10 bases, J shed 0 bases, and the junction held 10 bases outside the gene matches. Written as DNA, the CDR3 is TGTGCCACTTCTGAGGGGACAGGGAGCTCCTACGAGCAGTACTTC. Translated: CATSEGTGSSYEQYF.

V gene TRBV15 combines with J gene TRBJ2-1, with unresolved D. The length of the CDR3 is 11 residues. Germline CDR1 reads LNHNV; CDR2 reads YYDKDF (reference sequence). Trimming left V 3 bases short and J 7 bases short, with 4 bases between. The CDR3 sequence: CATSSENEQFF. CDR3 nucleotides: TGTGCCACCAGCAGCGAGAATGAGCAGTTCTTC. Full variable domain (remainder filled in from reference TRBV15 and TRBJ2-1): DAMVIQNPRYQVTQFGKPVTLSCSQTLNHNVMYWYQQKSSQAPKLLFHYYDKDFNNEADTPDNFQSRRPNTSFCFLDIRSPGLGDTAMYLCATSSENEQFFGPGTRLTVL.

The chain uses TRBV5-6 and TRBJ2-5; 8 positions match TRBD1. CDR1 and CDR2 from the germline V gene are SGHDT and YYEEEE. This CDR3 region has 19 residues. Trimming removed 6 bases from V and 5 bases from J; junction bases left unmatched: 24. This CDR3 reads CASTYKDRVVKGLRETQYF. The CDR3 DNA sequence: TGTGCCAGCACCTATAAGGACAGGGTCGTGAAGGGGCTAAGGGAGACCCAGTACTTC.

V is TRBV28 and J is TRBJ2-7; 8 nucleotides match TRBD1. The germline V gene encodes CDR1 MDHEN and CDR2 SYDVKM. V gave up 8 bases and J gave up 6 bases; unmatched junction bases: 21. CDR3 length: 17 residues. The DNA for the CDR3 is TGTGCCAGCCCTCACGCACCCTGTGGACAGGGAGGCGGCGAGCAGTACTTC. It codes for CASPHAPCGQGGGEQYF.

The chain uses TRBV4-1 and TRBJ1-1, with TRBD1 identical over 8 bases. This CDR3 comprises 15 residues. V shed 0 bases, J shed 4 bases, and the junction held 4 bases outside the gene matches. Germline CDR1 and CDR2: MGHRA and YSYEKL. CDR3 in DNA: TGCGCCAGCAGCCAAGACAGGGGGCTCGGCACTGAAGCTTTCTTT. Translated: CASSQDRGLGTEAFF.

This chain joins TRBV28 and TRBJ2-1; TRBD2 agrees at 16 bases. With V trimmed by 0 bases and J by 5 bases, 4 bases remained unmatched. The CDR3 covers 18 residues. The germline CDR1 and CDR2 sequences are MDHEN and SYDVKM. The CDR3 region has the DNA TGTGCCAGCAGTTTATGGGGACTAGCGGGAGGGTTCGACAATGAGCAGTTCTTC. Amino acid sequence: CASSLWGLAGGFDNEQFF.

This rearrangement joins TRBV4-2 to TRBJ1-2; 12 nucleotides agree with TRBD1. The CDR3 totals 21 residues. V shed 4 bases, J shed 7 bases, and the junction held 25 bases outside the gene matches. Germline values: CDR1 LGHNA, CDR2 YNFKEQ. This chain's CDR3 is CASSLTLYAGVGDRGRCGYTF. In nucleotides, the CDR3 is TGTGCCAGCAGCCTGACCCTCTATGCCGGTGTTGGGGACAGGGGGCGTTGTGGCTACACCTTC.

This clone was observed a few times. This sequence joins TRBV21-1 and TRBJ2-7; TRBD2 reflects the table's D call only, with no check against the DNA. TRBV21-1 is classified as a pseudogene. The CDR3 has 14 residues. The CDR3 here is CASIGTSGDYEQYF. The DNA for the CDR3 is TGTGCCAGCATCGGGACTAGCGGGGACTACGAGCAGTACTTC.

In its sample, this clone was seen a few times. CDR3 nucleotides: TGCGCCAGCAGTCAATCTCGGAGGGAAGGAAACACCATATATTTT. It encodes CASSQSRREGNTIYF. J is TRBJ1-3 and V is TRBV23-1, with D unclear. TRBV23-1 is placed among ORFs of uncertain function. V lost 0 bases and J lost 4, with 10 bases in between. This CDR3 contains 15 residues.

The chain links TRBV11-2 to TRBJ1-2, with 10 positions matching TRBD1. CDR3 length equals 13 residues. Germline trimming cut 5 bases from V and 8 bases from J; bases unmatched to any gene: 5. Germline loops: CDR1 SGHAT, CDR2 FQNNGV. This chain's CDR3 is CASSLDRGFGYTF. The CDR3 DNA reads TGTGCCAGCAGCCTGGACAGGGGGTTCGGCTACACCTTC.